Sequencing of this T cell receptor beta chain was carried out in a study of blood T cell repertoires in COVID-19. V dropped 0 bases and J dropped 2; count of bases not matched to a gene: 10. The CDR3 runs 18 residues. The germline V gene encodes CDR1 LNHNV and CDR2 YYDKDF (reference sequence). TCRdb's copy holds only in-frame clones and misses some; the assay was immunoSEQ multiplex PCR. This sample has about 140,000 clones, with more than 80% found just once. This receptor was taken from a woman aged 60-75 years with active COVID-19. Input material: peripheral blood. The V call is TRBV15, the J call TRBJ1-5; 7 positions match TRBD1. In nucleotides, the CDR3 is TGTGCCACCAGCAGAGAACCTCCGGGACAGTTTGGCAATCAGCCCCAGCATTTT. Its translation: CATSREPPGQFGNQPQHF.